This T cell receptor (beta chain) was sequenced during a study of shared clonotypes between healthy human individuals. Turning to the study itself: Two women and three men aged 18 to 49 made up the donors. Overall study results and limits: Naive subsets generally had larger estimated richness than memory subsets.

Germline V lookup: CDR1 SGHTA, CDR2 FQGNSA. CDR3 length equals 16 residues. The V and J ends lost 1 base and 5 bases, in that order; junction bases with no gene match: 7. Both subsets, CD45RA+ naive and CD45RA-negative memory, were split from the CD4+ cells. Measured with immunoSEQ multiplex PCR; TCRdb has only the in-frame clones, and not every one. The sample lists about 1 million clones; around four fifths were seen once. Concerning this clone itself: The antigen remains unidentified.

Sequencing input: memory CD4+ T cells sorted from blood. Stated subset: CD45RA-negative fraction. This TCR was recovered from a man younger than 35 in good health. The chain recombines TRBV7-2 with TRBJ2-2, with TRBD2 identical over 7 bases. In DNA, the CDR3 is TGTGCCAGCAGCTTAGGCTCGCTAGCGGTAACCGGGGAGCTGTTTTTT. As protein: CASSLGSLAVTGELFF.